The 21 T cell receptor beta chains in this list originate from one sample, sequenced in a study of T cell clonotyping in hematopoietic cell transplantation. Sequencing used immunoSEQ multiplex PCR; TCRdb keeps in-frame clones, though not all of them. The sample contains over 45,000 clones, 85% to 90% of which appear only once. The time point here: recipient sample about 28 days before transplant, after cytoreduction. This sample comprised peripheral blood mononuclear cells, obtained before stem cell transplant. The source of these receptors is a man between 60 and 75 years old with biphenotypic leukemia. Some clones in this sample may be carry-over from other donors' samples.

The rearrangement uses TRBV25-1 and TRBJ2-3, with D possibly being TRBD1 or TRBD2 (5 bases each). Germline V gene data show CDR1 as MGHDK and CDR2 as SYGVNS. This CDR3 has 16 amino acids. V was pared by 6 bases and J by 0 bases, with 16 bases between. CDR3 nucleotides: TGTGCCAGCAGCATGACCGGGGACGGTAGCACAGATACGCAGTATTTT. Encoded protein: CASSMTGDGSTDTQYF.

The chain links TRBV15 to TRBJ2-5; tentative D call: TRBD1 (6 bases). The CDR3 totals 16 residues. Germline V gives CDR1 LNHNV, CDR2 YYDKDF (reference sequence). V lost 3 bases and J lost 14, with 28 bases in between. CDR3 amino acids: CATSRGTTGRLFIPYF. In nucleotides, the CDR3 is TGTGCCACCAGCAGGGGTACGACAGGACGCCTTTTCATCCCTTACTTC.

This chain connects TRBV5-1 to TRBJ2-7; no reliable D call. Trimming cost V 4 bases and J 3 bases, with 23 bases left between them. The CDR3 runs 17 residues. The germline CDR1 and CDR2 sequences are SGHRS and YFSETQ. The CDR3 nucleotides are TGCGCCAGCAGCGCCGGCCAGCTGGTTAGCCAAGGCTACGAGCAGTACTTC. It codes for CASSAGQLVSQGYEQYF. The whole variable domain, remainder taken from reference TRBV5-1 and TRBJ2-7, is KAGVTQTPRYLIKTRGQQVTLSCSPISGHRSVSWYQQTPGQGLQFLFEYFSETQRNKGNFPGRFSGRQFSNSRSEMNVSTLELGDSALYLCASSAGQLVSQGYEQYFGPGTRLTVT.

J is TRBJ2-3 and V is TRBV11-1, with 9 bases that match TRBD2. The V gene's germline CDR1 is SGHAT and CDR2 FQDESV (reference sequence). This CDR3 spans 16 amino acids. With 7 bases clipped from V and 1 base from J, the junction kept 9 bases outside the gene matches. CDR3: CASIPVAGEGTDTQYF. Here the CDR3 DNA reads TGTGCCAGCATCCCCGTAGCGGGAGAGGGCACAGATACGCAGTATTTT.

The chain uses TRBV10-3 and TRBJ2-7; 11 bases line up with TRBD2. The CDR3 consists of 14 residues. In germline, CDR1 is ENHRY, CDR2 SYGVKD. V lost 6 bases to trimming and J lost 0 bases; unmatched junction nucleotides: 1. As DNA, the CDR3 is TGTGCCATCAGGACTAGCGGGACCTCCTACGAGCAGTACTTC. Encoded protein: CAIRTSGTSYEQYF.

This clone has a single count. The rearrangement joins TRBV5-4 to TRBJ2-1; TRBD1 is a possible D gene (6 bases). V was pared by 4 bases and J by 5 bases, with 10 bases between. Germline lookup yields CDR1 SGHNT and CDR2 YYREEE (reference sequence). The CDR3 length is 13 residues. CDR3 coding DNA: TGTGCCAGCAGCCTGGACAGTAACAATGAGCAGTTCTTC. This sequence encodes CASSLDSNNEQFF.

The chain combines TRBV28 with TRBJ2-7; a possible D gene is TRBD1 (6 bases). The length of the CDR3 is 18 residues. Trimming cost V 3 bases and J 3 bases, with 24 bases left between them. Germline-derived CDR1 and CDR2 are MDHEN and SYDVKM. The CDR3 DNA follows: TGTGCCAGCAGTTTGTATGGGGGCGGGCGGGCTGCTTACTACGAGCAGTACTTC. Amino acid sequence: CASSLYGGGRAAYYEQYF.

Comment on this clone: The junction differs from germline at one of its ends, possibly a read error. The chain is built from TRBV19 and TRBJ1-5, with D unclear. Germline values: CDR1 LNHDA, CDR2 SQIVND (reference sequence). This CDR3 comprises 13 residues. The CDR3 nucleotides read TGTGCCAGTAGTTTAGACTCGAATCAGCCCCAGCATTTT. The encoded protein is CASSLDSNQPQHF.

V usage is TRBV30 and J usage is TRBJ2-5; possibly TRBD1 for D (5 bases). Germline V CDR1 and CDR2: GTSNPN, SVGIG (reference sequence). Trimming took off 2 bases at V and 1 base at J, with 8 bases between the two ends. The CDR3 consists of 13 residues. CDR3 coding DNA: TGTGCCTGGAGTCCTGACAGCCAAGAGACCCAGTACTTC. Translated: CAWSPDSQETQYF.

V usage is TRBV5-1 and J usage is TRBJ1-1; 8 bases agree with TRBD1. V trimming: 4 bases; J trimming: 5 bases; junction bases outside the gene matches: 4. This CDR3 is built from 13 residues. CDR1 is SGHRS and CDR2 is YFSETQ in the germline V gene. The CDR3 DNA reads TGCGCCAGCAGCAAGACAGGGGATACTGAAGCTTTCTTT. It encodes CASSKTGDTEAFF. Based on the CDR3 plus reference TRBV5-1 and TRBJ1-1, the full variable domain is KAGVTQTPRYLIKTRGQQVTLSCSPISGHRSVSWYQQTPGQGLQFLFEYFSETQRNKGNFPGRFSGRQFSNSRSEMNVSTLELGDSALYLCASSKTGDTEAFFGQGTRLTVV.

This clone was counted a single time. This sequence joins TRBV6-6 and TRBJ2-7; a possible D gene is TRBD1 (5 bases). The length of the CDR3 is 13 residues. V shed 4 bases and J shed 3 bases, with 10 bases lying between them. CDR1 MNHNY and CDR2 SVGAGI come from the germline V gene (reference sequence). The CDR3 DNA reads as TGTGCCAGCAGTTCCGACAGCTACTACGAGCAGTACTTC. Translation gives CASSSDSYYEQYF.

This sequence joins TRBV5-8 and TRBJ2-2, with D uncertain. Germline values: CDR1 SGHTS, CDR2 YDEGEE. Trimming cost V 2 bases and J 8 bases, with 10 bases left between them. CDR3 length: 13 residues. CDR3 nucleotides: TGTGCCAGCAGCTTTGTTAGAGGAGGGGAGCTGTTTTTT. It translates to CASSFVRGGELFF.

This clone was detected once. This chain joins TRBV27 and TRBJ1-4, with D hard to call. V was trimmed by 2 bases and J by 4 bases, leaving 14 bases between them. CDR3 length: 16 residues. Germline CDR1 MNHEY, CDR2 SMNVEV (reference sequence). Written as DNA, the CDR3 is TGTGCCAGCAGTTTAAAAGGTCCAGCGAGTAATGAAAAACTGTTTTTT. Residues: CASSLKGPASNEKLFF.

The rearrangement joins TRBV2 to TRBJ1-1, with D hard to call. The ends were cut back, 1 base at V and 3 bases at J, with 3 bases in the middle. CDR3 length: 12 residues. Per germline, CDR1 SNHLY and CDR2 FYNNEI. This chain's CDR3 is CASSEDDTEAFF. CDR3 DNA sequence: TGTGCCAGCAGTGAAGATGACACTGAAGCTTTCTTT.

There are a few counts of this clone. The chain carries TRBV7-3 and TRBJ2-1; perhaps TRBD2 as D (6 bases). CDR1 SGHTA and CDR2 FQGTGA come from the germline V gene. The CDR3 is 17 residues long. V was clipped by 2 bases and J by 9 bases, with 23 bases between them. The CDR3 is CASSLYGRRGSGSEQFF. The CDR3 nucleotides read TGTGCCAGCAGCTTATACGGGCGGAGGGGCTCGGGGAGTGAGCAGTTCTTC.

V usage is TRBV14 and J usage is TRBJ2-3; weak D call: TRBD2 (5 bases). The CDR3 runs 18 residues. Trimming removed 4 bases from V and 7 bases from J, with 27 bases in between. CDR1 and CDR2 from the germline V gene are SGHDN and FVKESK. This CDR3 reads CASSPIPPGPGITNTQYF. In DNA, the CDR3 is TGTGCCAGCAGCCCGATCCCCCCTGGGCCGGGGATTACTAATACGCAGTATTTT.

The V gene is TRBV7-2, the J gene TRBJ2-4, with 7 bases identical to TRBD1. V lost 5 bases and J lost 1; bases outside the gene matches: 8. Looked up from germline, CDR1 is SGHTA and CDR2 is FQGNSA. This CDR3 has 16 residues. CDR3 amino acids: CASSPDRESAKNIQYF. The CDR3 DNA sequence: TGTGCCAGCAGCCCTGACAGGGAAAGTGCCAAAAACATTCAGTACTTC.

The genes are TRBV2 and TRBJ1-1; D not certain. This CDR3 spans 12 amino acids. Germline CDR1 reads SNHLY; CDR2 reads FYNNEI. Trimming stripped 7 bases from V and 0 bases from J, with 6 bases between. Written as DNA, the CDR3 is TGTGCCAGCAAGCAAGTGAACACTGAAGCTTTCTTT. Translating it yields CASKQVNTEAFF.

The chain is built from TRBV27 and TRBJ2-3, with D unclear. V gave up 5 bases and J gave up 6 bases, with 15 bases separating them. CDR1 and CDR2 (germline): MNHEY, SMNVEV (reference sequence). The CDR3 sequence is 14 residues long. The CDR3 DNA sequence: TGTGCCAGCAGTCCAATCCAAGCCGTGGATACGCAGTATTTT. This gives the protein CASSPIQAVDTQYF.

V and J are TRBV28 and TRBJ2-7, with D possibly being TRBD1 (5 bases). Deletions cut 6 bases from V and 2 bases from J, with 8 bases between. The CDR3 sequence is 12 residues long. Germline CDR1 is MDHEN and CDR2 is SYDVKM. CDR3 nucleotide sequence: TGTGCCAGCAGCATGACAGCCTACGAGCAGTACTTC. Encoded protein: CASSMTAYEQYF.

V and J are TRBV5-1 and TRBJ1-5; 10 positions match TRBD1. Looked up from germline, CDR1 is SGHRS and CDR2 is YFSETQ. There are 15 residues in the CDR3. V was pared by 0 bases and J by 7 bases, with 4 bases of the junction left unmatched. CDR3 DNA: TGCGCCAGCAGCTTGGCCGGGGGACAGGGGCAGCCCCAGCATTTT. This gives the protein CASSLAGGQGQPQHF.